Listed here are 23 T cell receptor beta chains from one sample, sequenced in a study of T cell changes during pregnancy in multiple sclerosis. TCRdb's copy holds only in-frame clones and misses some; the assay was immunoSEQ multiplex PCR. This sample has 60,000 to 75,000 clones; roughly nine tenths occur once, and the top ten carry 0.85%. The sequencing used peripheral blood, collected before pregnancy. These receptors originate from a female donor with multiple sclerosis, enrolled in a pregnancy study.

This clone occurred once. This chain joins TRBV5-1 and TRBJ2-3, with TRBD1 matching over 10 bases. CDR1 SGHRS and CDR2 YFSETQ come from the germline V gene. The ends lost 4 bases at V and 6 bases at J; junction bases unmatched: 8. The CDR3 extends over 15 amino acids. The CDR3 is CASSLLGQGMDTQYF. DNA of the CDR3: TGCGCCAGCAGCCTCCTGGGACAGGGGATGGATACGCAGTATTTT.

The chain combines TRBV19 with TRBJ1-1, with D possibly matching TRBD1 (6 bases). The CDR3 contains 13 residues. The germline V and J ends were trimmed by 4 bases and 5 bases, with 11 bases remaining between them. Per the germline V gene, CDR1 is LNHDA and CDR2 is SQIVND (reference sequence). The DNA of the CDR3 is TGTGCCAGTAGTAGATCAGGGGAAACTGAAGCTTTCTTT. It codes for CASSRSGETEAFF.

CDR3 amino acids: CASSVTGNEGPYEQYF. CDR3 nucleotide sequence: TGTGCCAGCAGCGTAACAGGGAACGAAGGCCCTTACGAGCAGTACTTC. V is TRBV9 and J is TRBJ2-7; maybe TRBD1 (6 bases). CDR3 size: 16 residues. Germline lookup yields CDR1 SGDLS and CDR2 YYNGEE. The V gene lost 1 base and the J gene lost 4 bases, with 18 bases spanning the gap.

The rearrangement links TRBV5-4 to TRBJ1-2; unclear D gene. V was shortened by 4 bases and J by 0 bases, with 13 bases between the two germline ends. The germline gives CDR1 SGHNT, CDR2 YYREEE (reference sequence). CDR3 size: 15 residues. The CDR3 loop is CASSRQGESNYGYTF. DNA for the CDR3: TGTGCCAGCAGCCGCCAAGGAGAGTCTAACTATGGCTACACCTTC. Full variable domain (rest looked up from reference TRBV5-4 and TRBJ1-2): ETGVTQSPTHLIKTRGQQVTLRCSSQSGHNTVSWYQQALGQGPQFIFQYYREEENGRGNFPPRFSGLQFPNYSSELNVNALELDDSALYLCASSRQGESNYGYTFGSGTRLTVV.

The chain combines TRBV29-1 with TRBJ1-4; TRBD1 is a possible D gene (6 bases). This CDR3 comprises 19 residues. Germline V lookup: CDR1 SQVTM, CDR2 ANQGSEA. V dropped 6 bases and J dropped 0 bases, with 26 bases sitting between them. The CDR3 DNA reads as TGCAGCGTCTCAACCTCCGAGGTGGGGACATATGCAACTAATGAAAAACTGTTTTTT. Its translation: CSVSTSEVGTYATNEKLFF.

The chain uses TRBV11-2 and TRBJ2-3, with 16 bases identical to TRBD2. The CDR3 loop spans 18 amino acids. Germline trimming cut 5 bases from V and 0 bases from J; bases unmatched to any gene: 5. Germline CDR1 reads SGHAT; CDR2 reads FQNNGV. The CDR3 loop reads CASSGTSGGAVSTDTQYF. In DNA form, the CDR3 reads TGTGCCAGCAGCGGGACTAGCGGGGGGGCTGTTAGCACAGATACGCAGTATTTT.

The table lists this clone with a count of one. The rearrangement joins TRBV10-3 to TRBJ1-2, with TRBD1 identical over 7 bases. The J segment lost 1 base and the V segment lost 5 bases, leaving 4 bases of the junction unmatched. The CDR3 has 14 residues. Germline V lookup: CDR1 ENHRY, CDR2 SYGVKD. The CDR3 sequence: CAISHTGDNYGYTF. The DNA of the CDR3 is TGTGCCATCAGTCATACAGGGGATAACTATGGCTACACCTTC.

The CDR3, as DNA: TGTGCCAGCAGTTATAACGGGATTTCTGGAAACACCATATATTTT. Translating gives CASSYNGISGNTIYF. V is TRBV6-5 and J is TRBJ1-3; D unresolved. The CDR3 sequence is 15 residues long. Between the trimmed V and J ends, which lost 3 bases and 1 base, there was a span of 10 bases. CDR1 and CDR2 from the germline V gene are MNHEY and SVGAGI.

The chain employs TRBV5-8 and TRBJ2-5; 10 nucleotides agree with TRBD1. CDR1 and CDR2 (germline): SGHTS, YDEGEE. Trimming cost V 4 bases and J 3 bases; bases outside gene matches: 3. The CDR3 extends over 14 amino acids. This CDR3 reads CASSPGTGEETQYF. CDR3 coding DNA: TGTGCCAGCAGCCCGGGGACAGGGGAAGAGACCCAGTACTTC.

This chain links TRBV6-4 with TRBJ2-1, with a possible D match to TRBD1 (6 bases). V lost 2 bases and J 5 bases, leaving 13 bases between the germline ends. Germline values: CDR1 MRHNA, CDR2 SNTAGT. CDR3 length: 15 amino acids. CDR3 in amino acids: CASSDRNSGDNEQFF. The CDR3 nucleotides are TGTGCCAGCAGTGACCGGAATTCAGGGGACAATGAGCAGTTCTTC.

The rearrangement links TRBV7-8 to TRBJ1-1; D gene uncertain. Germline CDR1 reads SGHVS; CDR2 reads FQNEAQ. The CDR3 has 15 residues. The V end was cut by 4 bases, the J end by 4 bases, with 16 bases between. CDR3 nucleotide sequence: TGTGCCAGCAGCTCACCGACACTGGCGGGCACTGAAGCTTTCTTT. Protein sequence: CASSSPTLAGTEAFF.

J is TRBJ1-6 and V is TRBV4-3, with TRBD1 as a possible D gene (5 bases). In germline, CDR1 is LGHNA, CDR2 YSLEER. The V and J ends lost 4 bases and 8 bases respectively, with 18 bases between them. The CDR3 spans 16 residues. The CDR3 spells CASSPRSRVADSPLHF. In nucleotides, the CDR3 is TGCGCCAGCAGCCCTCGGAGCAGGGTTGCGGATTCACCCCTCCACTTT.

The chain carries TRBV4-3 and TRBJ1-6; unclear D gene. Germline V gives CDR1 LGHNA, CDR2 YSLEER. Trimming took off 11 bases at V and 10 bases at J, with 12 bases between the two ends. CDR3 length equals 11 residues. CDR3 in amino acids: CAAGGRSPLHF. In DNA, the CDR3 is TGCGCCGCTGGAGGGCGATCACCCCTCCACTTT.

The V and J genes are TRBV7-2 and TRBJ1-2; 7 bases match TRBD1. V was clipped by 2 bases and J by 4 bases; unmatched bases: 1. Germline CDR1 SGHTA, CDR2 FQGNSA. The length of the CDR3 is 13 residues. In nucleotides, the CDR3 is TGTGCCAGCAGCTTAACAGGGGCCTATGGCTACACCTTC. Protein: CASSLTGAYGYTF.

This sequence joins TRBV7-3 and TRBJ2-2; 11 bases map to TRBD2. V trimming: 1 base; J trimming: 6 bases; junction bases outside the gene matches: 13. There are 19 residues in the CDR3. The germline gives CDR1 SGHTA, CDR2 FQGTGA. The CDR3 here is CASSLIPGSVAGGPGELFF. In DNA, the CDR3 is TGTGCCAGCAGCTTAATCCCCGGGTCAGTAGCGGGGGGGCCCGGGGAGCTGTTTTTT.

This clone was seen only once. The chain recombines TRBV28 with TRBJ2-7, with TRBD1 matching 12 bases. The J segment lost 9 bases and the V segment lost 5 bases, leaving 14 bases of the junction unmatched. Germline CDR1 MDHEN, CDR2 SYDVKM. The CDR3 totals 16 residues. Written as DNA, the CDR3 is TGTGCCAGCAGTGCTTCCATGGGACAGGGGGCCCGAGGGCAGTACTTC. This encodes CASSASMGQGARGQYF.

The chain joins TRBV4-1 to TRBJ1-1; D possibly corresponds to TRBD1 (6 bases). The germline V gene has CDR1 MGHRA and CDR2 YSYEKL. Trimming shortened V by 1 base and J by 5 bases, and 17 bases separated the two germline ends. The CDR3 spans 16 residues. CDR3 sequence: CASSQGPGHGSTEAFF. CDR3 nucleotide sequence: TGCGCCAGCAGCCAAGGGCCGGGACACGGCTCGACTGAAGCTTTCTTT.

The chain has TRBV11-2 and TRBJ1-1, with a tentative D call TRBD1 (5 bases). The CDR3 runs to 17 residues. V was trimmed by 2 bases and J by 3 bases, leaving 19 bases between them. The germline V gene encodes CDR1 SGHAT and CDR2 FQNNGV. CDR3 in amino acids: CASSLKGVVGWDTEAFF. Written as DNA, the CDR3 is TGTGCCAGCAGCTTAAAAGGGGTAGTAGGTTGGGACACTGAAGCTTTCTTT.

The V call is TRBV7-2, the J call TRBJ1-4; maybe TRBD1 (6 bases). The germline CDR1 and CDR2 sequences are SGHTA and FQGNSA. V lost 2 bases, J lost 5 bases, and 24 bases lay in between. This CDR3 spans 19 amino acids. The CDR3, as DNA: TGTGCCAGCAGCTTAAGCGTGGACCGGGGTTGGGGGCCCAATGAAAAACTGTTTTTT. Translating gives CASSLSVDRGWGPNEKLFF.

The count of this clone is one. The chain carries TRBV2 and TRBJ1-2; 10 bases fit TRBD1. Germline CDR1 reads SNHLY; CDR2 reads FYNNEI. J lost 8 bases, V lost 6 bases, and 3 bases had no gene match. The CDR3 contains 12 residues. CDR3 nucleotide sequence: TGTGCCAGCAGGGTGACAGGGGGCGGCTACACCTTC. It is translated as CASRVTGGGYTF. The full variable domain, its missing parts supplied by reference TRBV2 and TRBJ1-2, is EPEVTQTPSHQVTQMGQEVILRCVPISNHLYFYWYRQILGQKVEFLVSFYNNEISEKSEIFDDQFSVERPDGSNFTLKIRSTKLEDSAMYFCASRVTGGGYTFGSGTRLTVV.

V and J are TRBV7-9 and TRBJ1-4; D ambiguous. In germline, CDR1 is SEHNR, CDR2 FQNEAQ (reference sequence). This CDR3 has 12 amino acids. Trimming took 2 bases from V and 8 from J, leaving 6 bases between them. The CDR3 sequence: CASSLIAEKLFF. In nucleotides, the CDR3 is TGTGCCAGCAGCTTAATCGCGGAAAAACTGTTTTTT.

CDR3 loop: CASSGPAGGPHQTQYF. CDR3 DNA: TGTGCCAGCAGCGGCCCAGCGGGGGGGCCCCACCAGACCCAGTACTTC. The gene calls are TRBV5-6 and TRBJ2-5; 10 nucleotides match TRBD2. The V segment lost 4 bases and the J segment 6 bases; nucleotides outside the gene matches: 12. Germline CDR1 is SGHDT and CDR2 is YYEEEE. This CDR3 spans 16 amino acids.

The CDR3 region has the DNA TGTGCCAGCAAGCGGGACGGGATTAACTATGGCTACACCTTC. Amino acids: CASKRDGINYGYTF. The chain employs TRBV14 and TRBJ1-2; the D gene is possibly TRBD1 (5 bases). CDR3 length: 14 amino acids. V was pared by 7 bases and J by 1 base, with 13 bases between. Germline CDR1 SGHDN, CDR2 FVKESK.